The following is a TCR beta chain sequence with its context. The sample is drawn from a study of blood T cell repertoires in COVID-19. Study-wide context: Sites across the United States, Italy and Spain contributed samples from acute and convalescent COVID-19. T cells, B-cell-depleted T cells, or PBMCs provided the cDNA or gDNA that served as material.

CDR3 length equals 13 residues. Looked up from germline, CDR1 is SGDLS and CDR2 is YYNGEE. Deletions cut 3 bases from V and 6 bases from J, with 9 bases between. The authors' processing: Amplification with reference gene primers provided the estimates of nucleated cell counts. Measured with immunoSEQ multiplex PCR; TCRdb has only the in-frame clones, and not every one. Clone size and the V and J calls come from that table; the DNA yielded D and trimming. The data hold 150,000 to 200,000 clones, with 75% to 90% observed a single time. The sequence was obtained from a human donor with active or convalescent COVID-19. The donor label of this sample is uncertain. This chain links TRBV9 with TRBJ2-2; a possible D gene is TRBD1 (5 bases). The sample was peripheral blood. The CDR3 DNA follows: TGTGCCAGCAGCGCGACAGTTCCCGGGGAGCTGTTTTTT. Residues: CASSATVPGELFF.